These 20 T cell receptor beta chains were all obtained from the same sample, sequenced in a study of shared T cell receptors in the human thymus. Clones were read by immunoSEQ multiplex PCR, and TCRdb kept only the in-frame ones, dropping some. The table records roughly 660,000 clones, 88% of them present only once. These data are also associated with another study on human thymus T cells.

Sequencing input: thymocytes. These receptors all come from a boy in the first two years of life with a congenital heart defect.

CDR3 bases: TGTGCCAGCAGCCAAGATCGAAGGGGACTAGCGGGGGTCTACAATGAGCAGTTCTTC. Its protein product is CASSQDRRGLAGVYNEQFF. This chain uses TRBV4-2 with TRBJ2-1, with 14 bases fitting TRBD2. The junction had 7 bases not matched to a gene; V was cut back by 0 bases and J by 3 bases. The CDR3 loop spans 19 amino acids. Germline CDR1 reads LGHNA; CDR2 reads YNFKEQ.

The CDR3 loop reads CASTKSGRRYNEQFF. The DNA of the CDR3 is TGTGCCAGCACCAAAAGCGGGCGGAGGTACAATGAGCAGTTCTTC. This rearrangement joins TRBV27 to TRBJ2-1, with D maybe TRBD2 (6 bases). Trimming took 7 bases from V and 4 from J, leaving 17 bases between them. CDR1 and CDR2 from the germline V gene are MNHEY and SMNVEV (reference sequence). The CDR3 is 15 amino acids.

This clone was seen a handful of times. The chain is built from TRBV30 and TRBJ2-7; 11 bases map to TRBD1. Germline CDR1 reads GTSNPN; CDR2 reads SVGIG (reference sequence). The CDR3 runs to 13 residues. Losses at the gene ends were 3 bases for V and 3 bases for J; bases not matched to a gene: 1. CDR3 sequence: CAWRGQGGYEQYF. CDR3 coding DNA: TGTGCCTGGAGGGGACAGGGGGGCTACGAGCAGTACTTC.

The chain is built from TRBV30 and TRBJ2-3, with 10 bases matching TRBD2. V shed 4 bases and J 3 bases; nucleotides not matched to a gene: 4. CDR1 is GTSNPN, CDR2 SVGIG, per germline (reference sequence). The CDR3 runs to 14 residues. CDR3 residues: CAWTDSGRTDTQYF. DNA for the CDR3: TGTGCCTGGACCGATAGCGGGAGGACAGATACGCAGTATTTT. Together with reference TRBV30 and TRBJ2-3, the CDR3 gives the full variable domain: SQTIHQWPATLVQPVGSPLSLECTVEGTSNPNLYWYRQAAGRGLQLLFYSVGIGQISSEVPQNLSASRPQDRQFILSSKKLLLSDSGFYLCAWTDSGRTDTQYFGPGTRLTVL.

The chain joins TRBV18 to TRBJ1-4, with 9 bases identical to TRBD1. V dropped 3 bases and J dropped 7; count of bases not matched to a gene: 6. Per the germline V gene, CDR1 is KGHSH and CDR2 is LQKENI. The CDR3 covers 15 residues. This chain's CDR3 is CASSPTGGEGEKLFF. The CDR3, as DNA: TGTGCCAGCTCACCCACAGGGGGCGAAGGTGAAAAACTGTTTTTT. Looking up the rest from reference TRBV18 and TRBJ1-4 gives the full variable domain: NAGVMQNPRHLVRRRGQEARLRCSPMKGHSHVYWYRQLPEEGLKFMVYLQKENIIDESGMPKERFSAEFPKEGPSILRIQQVVRGDSAAYFCASSPTGGEGEKLFFGSGTQLSVL.

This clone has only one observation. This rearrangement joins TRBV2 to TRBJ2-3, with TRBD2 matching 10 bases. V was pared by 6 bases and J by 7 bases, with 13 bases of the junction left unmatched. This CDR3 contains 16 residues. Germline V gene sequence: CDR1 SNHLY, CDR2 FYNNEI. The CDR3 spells CASRDMGLAPPHTQYF. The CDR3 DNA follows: TGTGCCAGCAGGGACATGGGACTAGCGCCCCCGCATACGCAGTATTTT.

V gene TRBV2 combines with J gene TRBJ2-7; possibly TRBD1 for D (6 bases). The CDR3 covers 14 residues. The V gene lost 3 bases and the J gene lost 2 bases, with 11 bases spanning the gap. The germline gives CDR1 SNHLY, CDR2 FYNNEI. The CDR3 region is CASSEQGGTYEQYF. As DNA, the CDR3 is TGTGCCAGCAGTGAGCAAGGGGGAACCTACGAGCAGTACTTC.

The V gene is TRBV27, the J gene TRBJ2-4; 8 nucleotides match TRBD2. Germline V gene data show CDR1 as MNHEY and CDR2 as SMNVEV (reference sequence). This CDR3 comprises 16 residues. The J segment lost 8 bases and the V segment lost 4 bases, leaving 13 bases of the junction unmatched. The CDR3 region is CASSSNPRTSSDIQYF. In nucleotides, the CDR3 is TGTGCCAGCAGTTCCAACCCCCGGACTAGCTCGGACATTCAGTACTTC.

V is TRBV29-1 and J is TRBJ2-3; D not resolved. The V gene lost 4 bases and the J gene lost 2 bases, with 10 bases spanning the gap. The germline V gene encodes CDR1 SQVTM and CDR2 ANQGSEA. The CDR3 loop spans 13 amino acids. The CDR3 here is CSVATPFTDTQYF. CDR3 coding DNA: TGCAGCGTTGCAACACCCTTCACAGATACGCAGTATTTT.

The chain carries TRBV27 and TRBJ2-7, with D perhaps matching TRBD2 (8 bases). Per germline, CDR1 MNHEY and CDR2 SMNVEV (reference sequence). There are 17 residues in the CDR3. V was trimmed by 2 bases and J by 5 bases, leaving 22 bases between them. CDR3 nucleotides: TGTGCCAGCAGTTTACGCGGGAGGAGACAGGGAGTCCACGAGCAGTACTTC. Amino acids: CASSLRGRRQGVHEQYF.

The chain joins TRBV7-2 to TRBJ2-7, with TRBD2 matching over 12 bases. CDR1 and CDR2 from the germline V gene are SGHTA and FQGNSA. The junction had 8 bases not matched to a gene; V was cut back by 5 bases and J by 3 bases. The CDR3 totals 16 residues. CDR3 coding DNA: TGTGCCAGCAGCCAGGGGCTAGCGGGAGGGCTCTACGAGCAGTACTTC. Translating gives CASSQGLAGGLYEQYF. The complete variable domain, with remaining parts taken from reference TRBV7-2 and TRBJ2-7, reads GAGVSQSPSNKVTEKGKDVELRCDPISGHTALYWYRQSLGQGLEFLIYFQGNSAPDKSGLPSDRFSAERTGGSVSTLTIQRTQQEDSAVYLCASSQGLAGGLYEQYFGPGTRLTVT.

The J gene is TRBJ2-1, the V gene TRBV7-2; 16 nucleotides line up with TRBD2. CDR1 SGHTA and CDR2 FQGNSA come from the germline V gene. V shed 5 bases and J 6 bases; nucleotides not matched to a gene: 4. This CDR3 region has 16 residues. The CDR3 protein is CASSGTSGRDLNEQFF. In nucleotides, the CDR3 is TGTGCCAGCAGCGGGACTAGCGGGAGGGATCTCAATGAGCAGTTCTTC.

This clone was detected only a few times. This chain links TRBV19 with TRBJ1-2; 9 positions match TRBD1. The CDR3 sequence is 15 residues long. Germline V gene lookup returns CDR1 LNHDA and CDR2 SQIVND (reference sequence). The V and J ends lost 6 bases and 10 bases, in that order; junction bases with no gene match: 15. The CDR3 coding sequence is TGTGCCAGTAGCCCCGAGGACAGGGGTCACCACGACTACACCTTC. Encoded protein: CASSPEDRGHHDYTF.

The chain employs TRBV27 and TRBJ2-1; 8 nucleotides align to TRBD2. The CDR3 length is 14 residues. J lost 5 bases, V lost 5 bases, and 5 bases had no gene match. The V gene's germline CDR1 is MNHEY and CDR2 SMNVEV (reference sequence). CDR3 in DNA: TGTGCCAGCAGTCACGTAGCGGGAAACAATGAGCAGTTCTTC. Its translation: CASSHVAGNNEQFF.

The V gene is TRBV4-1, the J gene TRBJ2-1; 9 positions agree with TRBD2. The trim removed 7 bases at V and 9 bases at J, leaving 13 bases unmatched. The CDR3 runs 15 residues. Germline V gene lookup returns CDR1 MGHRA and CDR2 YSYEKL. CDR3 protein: CASTSGREGPLEQFF. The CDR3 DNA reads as TGCGCCAGCACCTCAGGGCGGGAGGGCCCTCTTGAGCAGTTCTTC.

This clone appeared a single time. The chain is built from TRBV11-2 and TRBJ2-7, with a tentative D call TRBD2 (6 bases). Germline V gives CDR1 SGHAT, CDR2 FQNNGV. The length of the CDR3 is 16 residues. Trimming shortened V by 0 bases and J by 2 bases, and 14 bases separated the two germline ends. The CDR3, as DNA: TGTGCCAGCAGCTTAGATCGGGGAGCGGGTACCTACGAGCAGTACTTC. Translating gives CASSLDRGAGTYEQYF.

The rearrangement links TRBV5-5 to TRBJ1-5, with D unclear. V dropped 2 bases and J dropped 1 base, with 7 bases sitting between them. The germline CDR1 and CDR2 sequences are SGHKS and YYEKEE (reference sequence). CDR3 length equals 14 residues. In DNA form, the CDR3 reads TGTGCCAGCAGCTTAGAACAAAGCAATCAGCCCCAGCATTTT. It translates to CASSLEQSNQPQHF.

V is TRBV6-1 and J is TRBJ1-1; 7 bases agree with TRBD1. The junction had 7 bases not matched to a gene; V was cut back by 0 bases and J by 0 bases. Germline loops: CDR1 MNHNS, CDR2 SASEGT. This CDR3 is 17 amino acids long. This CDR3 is CASSEAYGTDLNTEAFF. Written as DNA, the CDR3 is TGTGCCAGCAGTGAAGCGTATGGGACAGACTTGAACACTGAAGCTTTCTTT.

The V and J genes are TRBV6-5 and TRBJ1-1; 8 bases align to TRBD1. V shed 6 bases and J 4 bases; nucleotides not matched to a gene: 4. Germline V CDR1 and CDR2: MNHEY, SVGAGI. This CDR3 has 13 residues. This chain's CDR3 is CASRKGQGTEAFF. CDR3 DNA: TGTGCCAGCAGGAAAGGACAGGGCACTGAAGCTTTCTTT.

In DNA form, the CDR3 reads TGTGCCAGCAGCTTGGACAGGTTCACAGATACGCAGTATTTT. As protein: CASSLDRFTDTQYF. This chain connects TRBV5-6 to TRBJ2-3; tentatively, D is TRBD1 (5 bases). V was pared by 0 bases and J by 2 bases, with 7 bases between. This CDR3 contains 14 residues. CDR1 and CDR2 (germline): SGHDT, YYEEEE.